These 14 T cell receptor beta chains share one sample of origin, sequenced in a study of blood T cells in healthy people across ages. Primed by a sample-barcoded 5' primer and a J-beta primer mix, a second PCR proceeded for about 6 to 12 cycles. A single record per CDR3 protein comes from TCRdb applying MiXCR to the 5' RACE reads. Of 600,000 or so distinct CDR3 sequences listed, less than 35% are singletons. The sample was blood. Receptors were obtained from an elderly woman in good health.

This clonotype was detected a few times. With a much larger clone just one base away, this may be a read error. The chain is built from TRBV5-1 and TRBJ2-5; D is uncertain. Looked up from germline, CDR1 is SGHRS and CDR2 is YFSETQ. This CDR3 has 12 residues. V lost 2 bases to trimming and J lost 2 bases, with 4 bases between them. This CDR3 is CASSFEQETQYF. Here the CDR3 DNA reads TGCGCCAGCAGCTTTGAACAAGAGACCCAGTACTTC. The entire variable domain, with the rest obtained from reference TRBV5-1 and TRBJ2-5, is as follows: KAGVTQTPRYLIKTRGQQVTLSCSPISGHRSVSWYQQTPGQGLQFLFEYFSETQRNKGNFPGRFSGRQFSNSRSEMNVSTLELGDSALYLCASSFEQETQYFGPGTRLLVL.

The chain uses TRBV5-1 and TRBJ2-1; no clear D gene. V lost 4 bases, J lost 4 bases, and 12 bases lay in between. The CDR3 extends over 14 amino acids. Germline lookup yields CDR1 SGHRS and CDR2 YFSETQ. The CDR3 protein is CASSPWTVYNEQFF. The CDR3 DNA sequence: TGCGCCAGCAGCCCTTGGACCGTATACAATGAGCAGTTCTTC.

The V call is TRBV3-1, the J call TRBJ1-5; a weak D match, TRBD1 (5 bases). V gave up 5 bases and J gave up 7 bases, with 12 bases separating them. The CDR3 runs 13 residues. CDR1 and CDR2 (germline): LGHDT, YNNKEL (reference sequence). CDR3 residues: CASSGGGYQPQHF. The CDR3 DNA is TGTGCCAGCAGCGGTGGGGGGTACCAGCCCCAGCATTTT.

Concerning this clonotype: Mismatch with germline at one junction end may stem from a read error. The chain couples TRBV14 to TRBJ1-2; no firm D call. The CDR3 runs 17 residues. Germline loops: CDR1 SGHDN, CDR2 FVKESK. CDR3 in amino acids: CASGQGGRHGESYGYTF. CDR3 nucleotides: TGTGCCAGCGGCCAAGGCGGACGACATGGGGAATCGTATGGCTACACCTTC.

This clonotype has at least ten counts. The rearrangement links TRBV6-6 to TRBJ2-5, with 8 bases that match TRBD2. The length of the CDR3 is 16 residues. V was clipped by 2 bases and J by 3 bases; unmatched bases: 8. Germline V CDR1 and CDR2: MNHNY, SVGAGI (reference sequence). This chain's CDR3 is CASSYAGGAGEETQYF. CDR3 bases: TGTGCCAGCAGTTACGCGGGGGGCGCGGGAGAAGAGACCCAGTACTTC.

The table lists this clonotype with many counts. The genes are TRBV5-5 and TRBJ2-5; D uncertain. This CDR3 contains 14 residues. Per the germline V gene, CDR1 is SGHKS and CDR2 is YYEKEE (reference sequence). V shed 0 bases and J shed 4 bases, with 10 bases lying between them. Written as DNA, the CDR3 is TGTGCCAGCAGCTTGGCGAGTGGAAGAGAGACCCAGTACTTC. Translating it yields CASSLASGRETQYF.

This clonotype was seen more than once but under ten times. The chain is built from TRBV9 and TRBJ1-1; 7 nucleotides match TRBD1. Unmatched junction bases numbered 12, after V lost 6 bases and J lost 7 bases. Germline CDR1 is SGDLS and CDR2 is YYNGEE. This CDR3 comprises 14 residues. CDR3 protein: CASTKGVGDSEAFF. The CDR3 coding sequence is TGTGCCAGCACCAAAGGGGTCGGGGACAGTGAAGCTTTCTTT.

This clonotype came up a few times. This could be a read error, since a much larger clone is one nucleotide away. The chain carries TRBV12-3 or TRBV12-4 and TRBJ2-5; D remains unclear. This CDR3 has 14 amino acids. V shed 4 bases and J shed 11 bases, with 20 bases lying between them. The CDR3 here is CASSSRLSRNEQYF. The CDR3 DNA reads as TGTGCCAGCAGTTCCAGGCTATCCCGCAATGAGCAGTACTTC.

The rearrangement links TRBV7-9 to TRBJ2-7; 7 bases are a match to TRBD2. Germline CDR1 and CDR2: SEHNR and FQNEAQ (reference sequence). The CDR3 has 15 amino acids. J was trimmed by 2 bases and V by 5 bases; bases with no gene match: 9. Written as DNA, the CDR3 is TGTGCCAGCAGCCCCGGGGAGGGTGAAACCTACGAGCAGTACTTC. Its protein product is CASSPGEGETYEQYF.

Worth noting for this clonotype: One base away lies a much larger clone, so this may be a sequencing read error. This sequence joins TRBV15 and TRBJ2-3; D is perhaps TRBD1 (5 bases). V was shortened by 4 bases and J by 3 bases, with 23 bases between the two germline ends. Per germline, CDR1 LNHNV and CDR2 YYDKDF (reference sequence). This CDR3 is 18 amino acids long. The DNA for the CDR3 is TGTGCCACCAGCACTTCCTTTGGGGCGGACCTCCGGACAGATACGCAGTATTTT. Translated: CATSTSFGADLRTDTQYF.

This clonotype was picked up many times. The gene calls are TRBV7-2 and TRBJ1-6, with a tentative D call TRBD1 (5 bases). Germline lookup yields CDR1 SGHTA and CDR2 FQGNSA. The CDR3 is 13 residues long. With 3 bases removed from V and 7 bases from J, the gap between germline ends came to 7 bases. CDR3 bases: TGTGCCAGCAGCTTCGGGGGAAATTCACCCCTCCACTTT. Amino acid sequence: CASSFGGNSPLHF.

V is TRBV7-2 and J is TRBJ2-7; weak D call: TRBD1 (6 bases). The CDR3 has 15 amino acids. V was shortened by 5 bases and J by 3 bases, with 17 bases between the two germline ends. CDR1 SGHTA and CDR2 FQGNSA come from the germline V gene. The CDR3 reads CASSPSRGQYYEQYF. In DNA, the CDR3 is TGTGCCAGCAGCCCAAGCAGGGGCCAATACTACGAGCAGTACTTC. The complete variable domain, with remaining parts taken from reference TRBV7-2 and TRBJ2-7, reads GAGVSQSPSNKVTEKGKDVELRCDPISGHTALYWYRQSLGQGLEFLIYFQGNSAPDKSGLPSDRFSAERTGGSVSTLTIQRTQQEDSAVYLCASSPSRGQYYEQYFGPGTRLTVT.

The chain recombines TRBV7-2 with TRBJ2-1, with 10 bases that match TRBD1. V dropped 4 bases and J dropped 8; count of bases not matched to a gene: 11. This CDR3 region has 16 residues. Germline lookup yields CDR1 SGHTA and CDR2 FQGNSA. As DNA, the CDR3 is TGTGCCAGCAGCTCAACGGCCGGGACAGGGGACCATGAGCAGTTCTTC. Protein sequence: CASSSTAGTGDHEQFF.

In the case of this clonotype: Possible read error: a much larger clone is one base away. This sequence joins TRBV4-2 and TRBJ2-5, with D unclear. Trimming left V 1 base short and J 11 bases short, with 23 bases between. The CDR3 spans 16 residues. Looked up from germline, CDR1 is LGHNA and CDR2 is YNFKEQ. For the CDR3, the DNA is TGTGCCAGCAGCCAAGGACCTGAACCCATTCACAATGAGCAGTACTTC. It encodes CASSQGPEPIHNEQYF.